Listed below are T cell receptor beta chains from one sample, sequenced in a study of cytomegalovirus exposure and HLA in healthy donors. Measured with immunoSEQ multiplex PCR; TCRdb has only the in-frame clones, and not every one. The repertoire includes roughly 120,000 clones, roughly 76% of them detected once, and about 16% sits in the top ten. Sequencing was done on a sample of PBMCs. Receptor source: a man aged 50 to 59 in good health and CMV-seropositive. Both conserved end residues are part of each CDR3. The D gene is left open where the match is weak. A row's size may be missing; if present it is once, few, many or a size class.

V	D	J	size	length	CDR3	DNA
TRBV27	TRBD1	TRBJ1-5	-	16	CASSRSGTGNNQPQHF	TGTGCCAGCAGTCGCTCCGGGACAGGAAACAATCAGCCCCAGCATTTT
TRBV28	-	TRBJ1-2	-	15	CASSMISQANYGYTF	TGTGCCAGCAGTATGATAAGCCAAGCTAACTATGGCTACACCTTC
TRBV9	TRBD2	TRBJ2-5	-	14	CASSVVGGSETQYF	TGTGCCAGCAGCGTAGTGGGGGGGTCAGAGACCCAGTACTTC
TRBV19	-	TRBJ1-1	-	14	CASSSGRGDTEAFF	TGTGCCAGTAGTTCGGGACGGGGGGACACTGAAGCTTTCTTT
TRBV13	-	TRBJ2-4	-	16	CASSLGGGVAKNIQYF	TGTGCCAGCAGCTTAGGCGGCGGGGTAGCCAAAAACATTCAGTACTTC
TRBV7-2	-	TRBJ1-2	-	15	CASSLVLDTSYGYTF	TGTGCCAGCAGCTTAGTACTTGACACTTCCTATGGCTACACCTTC
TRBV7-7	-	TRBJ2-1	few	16	CASSLGLGSSSDEQFF	TGTGCTAGCAGCTTAGGTCTAGGGTCTAGCAGCGATGAGCAGTTCTTC
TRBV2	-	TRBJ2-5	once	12	CATIFRQETQYF	TGTGCCACTATCTTCCGCCAAGAGACCCAGTACTTC
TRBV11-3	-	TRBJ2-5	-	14	CASSPGIEKETQYF	TGTGCCAGCAGCCCAGGGATAGAGAAAGAGACCCAGTACTTC
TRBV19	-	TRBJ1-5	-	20	CASSGASRDTKLYSNQPQHF	TGTGCCAGTAGTGGTGCTTCCCGGGACACCAAACTCTATAGCAATCAGCCCCAGCATTTT
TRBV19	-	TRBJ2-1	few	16	CASSVLGRATYNEQFF	TGTGCCAGTAGTGTCCTCGGGAGAGCAACATACAATGAGCAGTTCTTC
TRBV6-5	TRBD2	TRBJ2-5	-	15	CASSWTSGFGGTQYF	TGTGCCAGCAGTTGGACTAGTGGATTTGGTGGGACCCAGTACTTC
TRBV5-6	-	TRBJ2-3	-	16	CASSLVSEESTDTQYF	TGTGCCAGCAGCTTGGTCTCAGAAGAATCCACAGATACGCAGTATTTT
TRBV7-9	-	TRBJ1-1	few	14	CASSRRTGKAEAFF	TGTGCCAGCAGCCGGAGGACGGGGAAGGCTGAAGCTTTCTTT
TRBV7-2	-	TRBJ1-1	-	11	CASSGYAEAFF	TGTGCCAGCTCAGGGTACGCTGAAGCTTTCTTT
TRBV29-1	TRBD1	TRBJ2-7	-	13	CSAWTGGAYEQYF	TGCAGCGCCTGGACAGGGGGGGCCTACGAGCAGTACTTC
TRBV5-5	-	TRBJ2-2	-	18	CASSLAALANEGTGELFF	TGTGCCAGCAGCTTGGCCGCACTAGCAAACGAGGGCACCGGGGAGCTGTTTTTT
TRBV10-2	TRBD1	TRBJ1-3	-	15	CASHIDRGIGNTIYF	TGCGCCAGCCACATCGACAGGGGAATTGGAAACACCATATATTTT
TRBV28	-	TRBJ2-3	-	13	CASGGGAPDTQYF	TGTGCCAGCGGGGGAGGCGCCCCAGATACGCAGTATTTT
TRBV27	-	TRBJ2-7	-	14	CASSDRTGSYEQYF	TGTGCCAGCAGCGATCGGACTGGCTCCTACGAGCAGTACTTC
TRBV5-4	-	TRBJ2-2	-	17	CASSLAAGASNTGELFF	TGTGCCAGCAGCTTGGCGGCAGGGGCCTCGAACACCGGGGAGCTGTTTTTT
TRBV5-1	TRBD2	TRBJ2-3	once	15	CASGELAASTDTQYF	TGCGCCAGCGGGGAACTAGCGGCTAGCACAGATACGCAGTATTTT
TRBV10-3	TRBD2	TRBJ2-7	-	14	CAISEGDYLYEQYF	TGTGCCATCAGTGAGGGGGACTACCTCTACGAGCAGTACTTC
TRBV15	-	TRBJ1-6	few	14	CATSAGIYNSPLHF	TGTGCCACCAGCGCCGGGATCTATAATTCACCCCTCCACTTT
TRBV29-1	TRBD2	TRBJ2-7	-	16	CSVEQSGLAGTYEQYF	TGCAGCGTTGAGCAGTCCGGACTAGCGGGGACCTACGAGCAGTACTTC
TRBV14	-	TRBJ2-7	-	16	CASSQDVGERAYEQYF	TGTGCCAGCAGCCAAGATGTGGGGGAGCGGGCCTACGAGCAGTACTTC
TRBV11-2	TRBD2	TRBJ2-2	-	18	CASSLRSPTSDDTGELFF	TGTGCCAGCAGCTTGCGCTCCCCGACTAGCGATGACACCGGGGAGCTGTTTTTT
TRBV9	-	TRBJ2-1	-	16	CASSPRSDMRDNEQFF	TGTGCCAGCAGCCCCCGCTCCGATATGAGGGACAATGAGCAGTTCTTC
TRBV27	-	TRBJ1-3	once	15	CASRRDINSGNTIYF	TGTGCCAGCAGACGGGACATAAACTCTGGAAACACCATATATTTT
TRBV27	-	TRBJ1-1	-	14	CASSFQQGNSEAFF	TGTGCCAGCAGTTTCCAACAGGGTAACTCTGAAGCTTTCTTT
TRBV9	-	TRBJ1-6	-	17	CASSALGGSAYNSPLHF	TGTGCCAGCAGCGCCCTCGGGGGGAGCGCCTATAATTCACCCCTCCACTTT
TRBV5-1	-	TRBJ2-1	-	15	CASSLTGSSYNEQFF	TGCGCCAGCAGTCTTACAGGGAGCTCCTACAATGAGCAGTTCTTC
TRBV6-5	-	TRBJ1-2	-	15	CASSWDRAGNYGYTF	TGTGCCAGCAGTTGGGATAGAGCGGGGAACTATGGCTACACCTTC
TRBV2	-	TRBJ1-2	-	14	CASRWEGLNYGYTF	TGTGCCAGCAGGTGGGAGGGGCTTAACTATGGCTACACCTTC
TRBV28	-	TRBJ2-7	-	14	CASRSWTSADEQYF	TGTGCCAGCAGGTCCTGGACTTCTGCGGACGAGCAGTACTTC
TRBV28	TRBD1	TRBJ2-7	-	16	CASSRPGQGTSYEQYF	TGTGCCAGCAGCCGGCCGGGACAGGGGACCTCCTACGAGCAGTACTTC
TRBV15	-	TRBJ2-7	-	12	CATSRTGALKYF	TGTGCCACCAGCAGGACAGGCGCTCTGAAGTACTTC